The sequence of this T cell receptor (beta chain) was determined in a study of T cells in Graves' hyperthyroidism and ophthalmopathy. From germline, CDR1 is MNHEY and CDR2 SVGEGT. The CDR3 loop spans 16 amino acids. Trimming stripped 6 bases from V and 0 bases from J, with 17 bases between. TCR beta CDR3 regions were amplified from RNA transcripts. Carried out on the TCR CDR3, a first-round RT-PCR used the HTBI primer set. TCRdb itself ran the multiplex PCR reads through MiXCR, one entry per CDR3 protein. The data hold about 520,000 distinct CDR3 sequences, with less than 25% observed a single time. Patients aged 18 to 65 had newly diagnosed hyperthyroidism lasting under 2 months.

This chain links TRBV6-2 or TRBV6-3 with TRBJ1-1; possibly TRBD1 for D (6 bases). Material for sequencing was blood. The receptor was derived from a man aged 18 to 35 with Graves' hyperthyroidism. Here the CDR3 reads CASSDGDNFMNTEAFF. CDR3 DNA: TGTGCCAGCAGCGACGGGGACAACTTCATGAACACTGAAGCTTTCTTT.